This T cell receptor beta chain was profiled in a study of vaccination effects on CD4 cells after COVID-19. The CDR3 runs to 14 residues. Trimming removed 4 bases at V and 3 bases at J, with 10 bases between. The germline gives CDR1 KGHDR, CDR2 SFDVKD. As for this clone: Its matching antigen is unknown.

ViraFEST assay sequencing came after antigen-specific CD4+ T cells were expanded with viral peptide pools. When less than 13 days of culture had elapsed, CD4+ T cells were isolated. Each vaccine recipient was nucleocapsid antibody negative and had no prior SARS-CoV-2 infection. Each culture well received some 1.9 million PBMC. These cells were then cultured in IMDM with around 9.6 IU/ml IL-2 and 9 to 10 ug/ml peptides. It was on days 3 and 7 that half the medium was replaced with IL-2 medium. Clones were sequenced by immunoSEQ multiplex PCR, and TCRdb holds only the in-frame ones, with some missing. This sample has about 41,000 clones, with 77% found just once.

Sequenced material: CD4+ T cells from PBMCs cultured with HCoV-NL63 spike peptides, taken before COVID-19 vaccination. The chain recombines TRBV24-1 with TRBJ2-3; D is possibly TRBD1 (6 bases). This clonotype was sampled from a human donor who received a COVID-19 vaccine. CDR3 amino acids: CATSDRGRTDTQYF. The CDR3 DNA sequence: TGTGCCACCAGTGACAGGGGTAGGACAGATACGCAGTATTTT.